Reported below is one TCR beta chain. The antigen is undetermined. This sample is part of a study of T cell repertoires in cytomegalovirus infection. As for the study in general: Indications came from public TCR beta signatures; they pointed to CMV infection and to a matching HLA type. Findings of the study overall: Within the response measured ex vivo, HLA-C-restricted CMV-specific TCR beta clonotypes were dominant. Identification of carriers of CMV plus the relevant HLA was performed using cumulative public TCR beta family frequency.

Each CDR3 protein is one row after TCRdb ran MiXCR on the reads. The repertoire holds 200,000 to 250,000 distinct CDR3 sequences, with roughly 20% as singletons. Germline loops: CDR1 MGHDK, CDR2 SYGVNS. Trimming removed 2 bases from V and 3 bases from J, with 11 bases in between. The CDR3 covers 15 residues. The chain is built from TRBV25-1 and TRBJ1-5, with D hard to call. The receptor was isolated from a human donor in good health (CMV status not recorded). Some clones in this sample may be carry-over from other donors' samples. The specimen sequenced was CD8+ T cells from PBMCs. CDR3 region: CASSETGFDNQPQHF. The CDR3 DNA is TGTGCCAGCAGTGAAACTGGGTTTGACAATCAGCCCCAGCATTTT.